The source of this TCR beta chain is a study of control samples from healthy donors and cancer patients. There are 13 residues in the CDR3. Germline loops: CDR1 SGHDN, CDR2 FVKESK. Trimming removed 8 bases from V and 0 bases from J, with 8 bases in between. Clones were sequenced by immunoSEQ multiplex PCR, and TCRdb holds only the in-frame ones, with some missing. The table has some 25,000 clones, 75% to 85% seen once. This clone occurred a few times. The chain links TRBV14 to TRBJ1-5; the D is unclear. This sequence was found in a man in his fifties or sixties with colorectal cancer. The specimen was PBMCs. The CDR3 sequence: CASSSDSNQPQHF. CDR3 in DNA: TGTGCCAGCTCTTCTGATAGCAATCAGCCCCAGCATTTT.